This TCR beta chain originates from a study of T-cell memory formation after mild COVID-19. Study conclusions and caveats: Contracting clones, day 15 to 85, had balanced CD4/CD8, and later expanders favored CD4+. The pre-infection memory compartment contained some responding clones, suggesting cross-reactive memory joined.

TCRdb fed the 5' RACE reads into MiXCR, producing one record per CDR3 protein. This sample carries a few hundred thousand distinct CDR3 sequences, 20% to 25% of them seen once, and the ten largest clones take 21%. Notes on this clonotype: Its antigen is not identified.

The CDR3 totals 14 residues. V shed 3 bases and J shed 2 bases, with 5 bases lying between them. Germline CDR1 reads LGHNA; CDR2 reads YSLEER. The chain recombines TRBV4-3 with TRBJ2-6, with a possible D match to TRBD2 (5 bases). The sample consisted of PBMCs or a T cell subset sorted from them (not recorded which). The receptor was derived from a man younger than 35 who had mild COVID-19 (a few samples of this study predate the infection). Cell type and time point are not known. The DNA of the CDR3 is TGCGCCAGCAGCCAGGAGGCTGGGGCCAACGTCCTGACTTTC. Its translation: CASSQEAGANVLTF.